These 3 T cell receptor beta chains share one sample of origin, sequenced in a study of blood T cell repertoires in COVID-19. The method was immunoSEQ multiplex PCR; TCRdb's version includes in-frame clones alone and lacks a portion of them. The profile shows around 300,000 clones, roughly 84% of them singletons. Sequences were obtained from peripheral blood. The receptors were sampled from a man aged 45-65 years with active or convalescent COVID-19.

This clone was picked up one time. The chain couples TRBV9 to TRBJ1-1, with D possibly being TRBD1 (5 bases). The germline CDR1 and CDR2 sequences are SGDLS and YYNGEE. The germline V and J ends were trimmed by 3 bases and 5 bases, with 14 bases remaining between them. This CDR3 region has 14 residues. The chain's CDR3 is CASSADQGLTEAFF. DNA of the CDR3: TGTGCCAGCAGCGCAGACCAGGGATTGACTGAAGCTTTCTTT.

J is TRBJ1-6 and V is TRBV10-3, with unresolved D. Germline V gene data show CDR1 as ENHRY and CDR2 as SYGVKD. The CDR3 is 12 amino acids. V lost 3 bases and J lost 7, with 4 bases in between. CDR3 region: CAISDSNSPLHF. In DNA, the CDR3 is TGTGCCATCAGTGATTCGAATTCACCCCTCCACTTT.

This chain uses TRBV29-1 with TRBJ2-2; TRBD1 agrees at 9 bases. J was trimmed by 7 bases and V by 0 bases; bases with no gene match: 6. Germline V gene data show CDR1 as SQVTM and CDR2 as ANQGSEA. The CDR3 extends over 15 amino acids. The CDR3: CSVEDTGGSVGELFF. In DNA form, the CDR3 reads TGCAGCGTTGAAGATACAGGGGGCTCCGTCGGGGAGCTGTTTTTT.